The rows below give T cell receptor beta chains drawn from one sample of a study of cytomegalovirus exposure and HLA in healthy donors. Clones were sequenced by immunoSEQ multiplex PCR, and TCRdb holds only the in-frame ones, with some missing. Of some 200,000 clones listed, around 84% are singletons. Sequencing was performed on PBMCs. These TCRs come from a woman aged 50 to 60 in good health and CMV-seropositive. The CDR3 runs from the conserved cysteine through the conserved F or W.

CDR3: CASSSVAGLGGELFF
V: TRBV7-2

CDR3: CASSGTGDGIQYF
V: TRBV6-5

CDR3: CASSASSGANVLTF
V: TRBV6-1

CDR3: CASSLSGGSRHYEQYF
V: TRBV5-6

CDR3: CASRGDSSYEQYF
V: TRBV6-1

CDR3: CASSSRTGDEEQYF
V: TRBV5-5

CDR3: CASSPTGMTSPLHF
V: TRBV18

CDR3: CASRRKKGQGVTGELFF
V: TRBV10-1

CDR3: CASSFFRANTEAFF
V: TRBV28

CDR3: CASSLHGGRGELFF
V: TRBV5-1

CDR3: CASRQGAAGANVLTF
V: TRBV6-5

CDR3: CASSHPQGGDTEAFF
V: TRBV5-4

CDR3: CASSDEYEQYF
V: TRBV6-1

CDR3: CASSPAARGTDTQYF
V: TRBV28

CDR3: CASRDKVEVGTEAFF
V: TRBV6-6

CDR3: CASSTGGETQYF
V: TRBV28

CDR3: CASSEQRGISVLYF
V: TRBV2

CDR3: CASSHDSGSPLHF
V: TRBV7-7

CDR3: CASSLGAVGPQHF
V: TRBV5-1

CDR3: CASSYKGGIPIQYF
V: TRBV5-6

CDR3: CASSLWGGPNTGELFF
V: TRBV28

CDR3: CASSRASTGMETQYF
V: TRBV6-1

CDR3: CASSLPGLEGEQYF
V: TRBV5-6

CDR3: CASSLAAGGYSPLHF
V: TRBV7-2

CDR3: CASSTFRTGLKDYGYTF
V: TRBV19

CDR3: CASSLAGDSDTQYF
V: TRBV6-1

CDR3: CASSRAGTGVYNEQFF
V: TRBV7-2

CDR3: CASSLASASGGSWELFF
V: TRBV7-2

CDR3: CASSILTGGGEKLFF
V: TRBV19

CDR3: CASSQDLQGQGAFF
V: TRBV4-1

CDR3: CASSYGLAMNTGELFF
V: TRBV5-4

CDR3: CATSTWGQAETQYF
V: TRBV15

CDR3: CASSPGTGQPGGYGYTF
V: TRBV2

CDR3: CAISEGLAGGVDTQYF
V: TRBV10-3

CDR3: CASSMALAFPEQYF
V: TRBV19

CDR3: CSVLGQHTEAFF
V: TRBV29-1

CDR3: CASGLESPGLAGVRSDTQYF
V: TRBV11-3

CDR3: CASSLRGGGSTGETQYF
V: TRBV7-3

CDR3: CASSLDEGVGELFF
V: TRBV5-1

CDR3: CASSVWGGITEAFF
V: TRBV6-5

CDR3: CASTYGQGYEQYF
V: TRBV6-6

CDR3: CASKLTQGNDEQYF
V: TRBV19

CDR3: CSVEGSLEESYKQYF
V: TRBV29-1

CDR3: CATRQYSNQPQHF
V: TRBV6-6

CDR3: CASSQEVFVRGGSNQPQHF
V: TRBV4-2

CDR3: CASSYGRSSPLHF
V: TRBV6-5

CDR3: CASSVQGGTEAFF
V: TRBV9

CDR3: CASSQTGVYEKLFF
V: TRBV6-6